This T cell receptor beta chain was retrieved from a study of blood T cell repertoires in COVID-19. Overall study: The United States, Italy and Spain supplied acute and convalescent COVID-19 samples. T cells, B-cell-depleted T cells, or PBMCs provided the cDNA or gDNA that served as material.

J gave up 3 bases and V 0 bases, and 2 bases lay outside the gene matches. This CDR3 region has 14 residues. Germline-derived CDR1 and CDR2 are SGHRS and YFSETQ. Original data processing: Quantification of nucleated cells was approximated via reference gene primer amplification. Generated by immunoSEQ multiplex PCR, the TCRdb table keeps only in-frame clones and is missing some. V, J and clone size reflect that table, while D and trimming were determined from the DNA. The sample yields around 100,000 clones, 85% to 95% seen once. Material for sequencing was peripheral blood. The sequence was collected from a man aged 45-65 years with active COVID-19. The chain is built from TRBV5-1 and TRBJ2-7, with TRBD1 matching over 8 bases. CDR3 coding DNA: TGCGCCAGCAGCTTGGAGGACAGGGTCTACGAGCAGTACTTC. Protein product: CASSLEDRVYEQYF. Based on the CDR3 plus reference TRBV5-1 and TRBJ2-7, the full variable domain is KAGVTQTPRYLIKTRGQQVTLSCSPISGHRSVSWYQQTPGQGLQFLFEYFSETQRNKGNFPGRFSGRQFSNSRSEMNVSTLELGDSALYLCASSLEDRVYEQYFGPGTRLTVT.